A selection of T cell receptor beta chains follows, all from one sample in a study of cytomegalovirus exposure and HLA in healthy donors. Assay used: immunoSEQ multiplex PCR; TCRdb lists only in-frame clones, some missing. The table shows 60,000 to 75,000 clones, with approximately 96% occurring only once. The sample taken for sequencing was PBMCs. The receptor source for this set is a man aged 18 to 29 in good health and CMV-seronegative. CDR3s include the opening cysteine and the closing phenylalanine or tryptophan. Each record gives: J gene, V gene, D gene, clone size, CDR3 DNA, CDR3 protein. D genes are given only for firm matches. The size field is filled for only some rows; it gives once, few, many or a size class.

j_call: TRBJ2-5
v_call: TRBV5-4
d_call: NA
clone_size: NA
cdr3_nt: TGTGCCAGCAGCTTGCCAGGGGTCTACCAAGAGACCCAGTACTTC
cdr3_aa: CASSLPGVYQETQYF

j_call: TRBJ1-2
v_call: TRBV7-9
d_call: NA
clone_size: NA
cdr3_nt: TGTGCCAGCAGCTTAGTGGATTCGAGGGTGGGGTATGGCTACACCTTC
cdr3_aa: CASSLVDSRVGYGYTF

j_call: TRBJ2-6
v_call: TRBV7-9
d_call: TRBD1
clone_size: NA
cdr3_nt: TGTGCCAGCAGCCCATCGTGGGACAGGAAATTCTCTGGGGCCAACGTCCTGACTTTC
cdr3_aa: CASSPSWDRKFSGANVLTF

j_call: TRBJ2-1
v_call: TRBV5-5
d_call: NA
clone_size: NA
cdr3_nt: TGTGCCAGCAGCTTGGTGGGGGCCCGCTCCTACAATGAGCAGTTCTTC
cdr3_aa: CASSLVGARSYNEQFF

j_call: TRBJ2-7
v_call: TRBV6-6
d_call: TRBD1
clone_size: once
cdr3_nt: TGTGCCAGCAGTTACCTGGGACAGACCTCCTACGAGCAGTACTTC
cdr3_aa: CASSYLGQTSYEQYF

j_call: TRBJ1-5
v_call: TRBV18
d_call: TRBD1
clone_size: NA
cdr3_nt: TGTGCCAGCTCGCAAAACTTAAATACAGGGGTCGATCAGCCCCAGCATTTT
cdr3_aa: CASSQNLNTGVDQPQHF

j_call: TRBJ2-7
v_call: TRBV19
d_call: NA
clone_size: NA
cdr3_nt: TGTGCCAGTAGGGGCAACTCCTACGAGCAGTACTTC
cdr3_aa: CASRGNSYEQYF

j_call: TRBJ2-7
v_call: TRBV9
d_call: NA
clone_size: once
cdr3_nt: TGTGCCAGCAGCCCCTTTGGGGCTCGGGAGCAGTACTTC
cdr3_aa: CASSPFGAREQYF

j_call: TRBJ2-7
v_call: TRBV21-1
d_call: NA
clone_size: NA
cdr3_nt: TGTGCCAGCATCGAAGGACAGGGGCAAAAGAAGGGGGAGCAGTACTTC
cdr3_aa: CASIEGQGQKKGEQYF

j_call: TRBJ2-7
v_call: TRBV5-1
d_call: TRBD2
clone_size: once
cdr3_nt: TGCGCCAGCAGCTTGGTGCTAGCGGGAGGGCCAGGGTACGAGCAGTACTTC
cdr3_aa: CASSLVLAGGPGYEQYF

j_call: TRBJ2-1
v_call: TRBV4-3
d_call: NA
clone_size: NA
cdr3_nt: TGCGCCAGCAGCCCGACAGGAGCAGAGCAGTTCTTC
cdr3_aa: CASSPTGAEQFF

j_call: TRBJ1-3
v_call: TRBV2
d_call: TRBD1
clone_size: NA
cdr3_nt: TGTGCCAGCAGCTATGGGACAGGGGAAGGAAACACCATATATTTT
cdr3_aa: CASSYGTGEGNTIYF

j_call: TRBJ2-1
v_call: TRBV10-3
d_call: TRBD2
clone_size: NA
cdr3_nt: TGTGCCATCAGGGAAGCGGGAGGGAGGGTTGAGCAGTTCTTC
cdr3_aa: CAIREAGGRVEQFF

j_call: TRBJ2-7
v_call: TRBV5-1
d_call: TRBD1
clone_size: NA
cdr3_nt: TGCGCCAGCAGCTACCGTCACCCTGACAGGGGGATCCACGAGCAGTACTTC
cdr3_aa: CASSYRHPDRGIHEQYF

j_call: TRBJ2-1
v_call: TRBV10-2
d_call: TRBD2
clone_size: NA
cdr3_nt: TGCGCCAGCAGTGAGTCGCCCCTGACTAGCGGGAGGTATCCCAGCTCCTACAATGAGCAGTTCTTC
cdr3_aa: CASSESPLTSGRYPSSYNEQFF

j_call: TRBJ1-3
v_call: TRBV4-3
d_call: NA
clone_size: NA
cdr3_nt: TGCGCCAGCAGCCAAGATGAGGGCTCTGGAAACACCATATATTTT
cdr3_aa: CASSQDEGSGNTIYF

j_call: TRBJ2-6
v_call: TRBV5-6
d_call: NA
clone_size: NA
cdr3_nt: TGTGCCAGCAGCAGGCGGAGGACGGAACTCTCTGGGGCCAACGTCCTGACTTTC
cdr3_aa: CASSRRRTELSGANVLTF

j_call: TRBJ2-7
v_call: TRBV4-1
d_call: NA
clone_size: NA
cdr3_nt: TGCGCCAGCAGCCAAGACAGGGGTGGGTACGAGCAGTACTTC
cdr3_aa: CASSQDRGGYEQYF

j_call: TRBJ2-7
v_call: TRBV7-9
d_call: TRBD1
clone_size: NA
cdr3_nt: TGTGCCAGCAGCCACCCCGGACGACAGGGGTTTTTGTACGAGCAGTACTTC
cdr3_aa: CASSHPGRQGFLYEQYF

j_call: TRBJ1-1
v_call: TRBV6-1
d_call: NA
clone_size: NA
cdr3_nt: TGTGCCAGCAGTGAGGTTGCAGCGGCTTTGAGGGCTTTCTTT
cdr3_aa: CASSEVAAALRAFF

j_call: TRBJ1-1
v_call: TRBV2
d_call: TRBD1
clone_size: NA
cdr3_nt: TGTGCCAGCAGAACAGGGGGCCGGACTGAAGCTTTCTTT
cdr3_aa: CASRTGGRTEAFF

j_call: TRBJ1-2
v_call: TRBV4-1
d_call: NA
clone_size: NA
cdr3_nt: TGCGCCAGCAGCCGACAACAGGGAGACTTCTATGGCTACACCTTC
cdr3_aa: CASSRQQGDFYGYTF

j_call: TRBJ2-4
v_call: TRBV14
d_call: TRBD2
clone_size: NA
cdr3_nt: TGTGCCAGCAGCCAGGGGACTAGCGGGGGGAACATTCAGTACTTC
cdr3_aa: CASSQGTSGGNIQYF

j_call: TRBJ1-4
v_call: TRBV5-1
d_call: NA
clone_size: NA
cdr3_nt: TGCGCCAGCAGCTTGGGGAGTAACCCCAGCAGTAATGAAAAACTGTTTTTT
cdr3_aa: CASSLGSNPSSNEKLFF

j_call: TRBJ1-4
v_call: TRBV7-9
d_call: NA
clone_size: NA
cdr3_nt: TGTGCCAGCAGCGCTTTGTTTGAGATTAATGAAAAACTGTTTTTT
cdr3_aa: CASSALFEINEKLFF

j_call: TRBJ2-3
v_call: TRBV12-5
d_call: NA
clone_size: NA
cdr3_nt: TGTGCTAGTGGTTTGTCTTCCGATACGCAGTATTTT
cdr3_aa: CASGLSSDTQYF

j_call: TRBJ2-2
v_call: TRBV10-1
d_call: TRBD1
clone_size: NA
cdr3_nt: TGCGCCAGCAGTGAGACGAGACAGGGGTCCGGGGAGCTGTTTTTT
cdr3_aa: CASSETRQGSGELFF

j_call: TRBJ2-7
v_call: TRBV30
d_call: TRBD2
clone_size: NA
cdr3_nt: TGTGCCTGGAGTGGGGGACTAGAAAGCGAGCAGTACTTC
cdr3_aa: CAWSGGLESEQYF

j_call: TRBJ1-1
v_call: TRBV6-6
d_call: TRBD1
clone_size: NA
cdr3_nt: TGTGCCAGCAGTTACCAAGAACAGGGGGCCCCTGAAGCTTTCTTT
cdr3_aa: CASSYQEQGAPEAFF

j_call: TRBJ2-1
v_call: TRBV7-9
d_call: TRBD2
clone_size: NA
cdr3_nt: TGTGCCAGCAGCCGGAAAGATGGACTAGCGGGAAGTGAGCAGTTCTTC
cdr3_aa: CASSRKDGLAGSEQFF

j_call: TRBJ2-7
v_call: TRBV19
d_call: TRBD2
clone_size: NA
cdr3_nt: TGTGCCAGTAGTATCGGACTAGCGGTAGGGGAGCAGTACTTC
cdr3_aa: CASSIGLAVGEQYF

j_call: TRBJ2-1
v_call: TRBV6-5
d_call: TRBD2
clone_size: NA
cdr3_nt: TGTGCCAGCAGCCCCCTAGCGGGGGCCTACAATGAGCAGTTCTTC
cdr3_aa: CASSPLAGAYNEQFF

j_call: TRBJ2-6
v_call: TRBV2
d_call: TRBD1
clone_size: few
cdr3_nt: TGTGCCAGCAGCCTACAGGGGGCAGGGGCCAACGTCCTGACTTTC
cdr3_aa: CASSLQGAGANVLTF

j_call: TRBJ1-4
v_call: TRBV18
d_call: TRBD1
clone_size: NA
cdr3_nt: TGTGCCAGCTCACCTTTAATGCCAGGGGGGAATGAAAAACTGTTTTTT
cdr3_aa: CASSPLMPGGNEKLFF

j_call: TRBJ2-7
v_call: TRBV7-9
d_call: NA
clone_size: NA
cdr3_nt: TGTGCCAGCAGCTTCTCAGCCTACGAGCAGTACTTC
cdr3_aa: CASSFSAYEQYF

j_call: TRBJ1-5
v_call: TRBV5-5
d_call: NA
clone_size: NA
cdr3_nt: TGTGCCAGCAGCTTGGGGGGGGGTGGTCAGCCCCAGCATTTT
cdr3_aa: CASSLGGGGQPQHF

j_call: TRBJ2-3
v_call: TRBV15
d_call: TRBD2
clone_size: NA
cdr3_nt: TGTGCCACCAGCAGAGAGGGGGGGACTATTAGGTATTTT
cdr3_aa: CATSREGGTIRYF